The entry below describes one T cell receptor (beta chain). The data stem from a study of T cell changes during pregnancy in multiple sclerosis. The CDR3 loop spans 14 amino acids. The germline V gene has CDR1 KGHSH and CDR2 LQKENI. V was pared by 6 bases and J by 2 bases, with 12 bases between. Assay: immunoSEQ multiplex PCR; the TCRdb copy retains only in-frame clones and omits some. The sample contains 30,000 to 40,000 clones, about nine tenths of which appear only once. The genes are TRBV18 and TRBJ2-3; perhaps TRBD1 as D (6 bases). The sequenced sample was CD4+ T cells from peripheral blood mononuclear cells, obtained in the first trimester of pregnancy. The receptor was isolated from a female donor in good health, enrolled as a control in a pregnancy study. The CDR3 DNA is TGTGCCAGCTCCATACAGGGATACACAGATACGCAGTATTTT. Its protein is CASSIQGYTDTQYF.